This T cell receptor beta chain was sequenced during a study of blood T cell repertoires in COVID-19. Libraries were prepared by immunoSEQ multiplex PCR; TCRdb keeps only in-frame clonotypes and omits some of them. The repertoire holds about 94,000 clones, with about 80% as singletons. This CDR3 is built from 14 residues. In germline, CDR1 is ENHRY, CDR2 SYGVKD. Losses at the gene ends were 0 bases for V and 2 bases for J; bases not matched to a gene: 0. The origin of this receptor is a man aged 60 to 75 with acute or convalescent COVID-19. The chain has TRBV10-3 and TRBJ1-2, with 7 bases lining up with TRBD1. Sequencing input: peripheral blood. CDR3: CAISESGGNYGYTF. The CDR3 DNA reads TGTGCCATCAGTGAGTCAGGGGGCAACTATGGCTACACCTTC.